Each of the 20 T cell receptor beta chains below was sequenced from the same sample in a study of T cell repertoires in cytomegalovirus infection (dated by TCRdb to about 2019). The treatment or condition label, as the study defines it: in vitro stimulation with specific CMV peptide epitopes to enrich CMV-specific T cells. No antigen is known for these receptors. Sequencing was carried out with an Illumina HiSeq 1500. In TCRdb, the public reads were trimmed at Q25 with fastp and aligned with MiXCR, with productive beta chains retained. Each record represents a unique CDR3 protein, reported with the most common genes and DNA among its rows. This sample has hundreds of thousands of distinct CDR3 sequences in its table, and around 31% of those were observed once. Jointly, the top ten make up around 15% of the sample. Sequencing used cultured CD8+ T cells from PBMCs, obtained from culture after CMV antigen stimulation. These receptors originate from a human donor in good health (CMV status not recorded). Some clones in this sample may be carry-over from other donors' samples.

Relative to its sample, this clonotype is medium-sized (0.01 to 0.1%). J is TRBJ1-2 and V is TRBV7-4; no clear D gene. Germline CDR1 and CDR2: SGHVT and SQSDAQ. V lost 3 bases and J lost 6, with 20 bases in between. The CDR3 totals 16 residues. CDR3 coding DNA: TGTGCCAGCAGCTTTCGGTTCGGTGGGCGCAAGGATGGCTACACCTTC. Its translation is CASSFRFGGRKDGYTF.

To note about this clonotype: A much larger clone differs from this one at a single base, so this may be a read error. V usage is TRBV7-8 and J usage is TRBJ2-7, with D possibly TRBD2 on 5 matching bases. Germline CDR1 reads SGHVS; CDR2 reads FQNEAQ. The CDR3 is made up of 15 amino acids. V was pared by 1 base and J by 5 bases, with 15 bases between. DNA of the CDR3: TGTGCCAGCAGCTTAGGCCCGTGGGGAGCCAACGAGCAGTACGTC. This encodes CASSLGPWGANEQYV.

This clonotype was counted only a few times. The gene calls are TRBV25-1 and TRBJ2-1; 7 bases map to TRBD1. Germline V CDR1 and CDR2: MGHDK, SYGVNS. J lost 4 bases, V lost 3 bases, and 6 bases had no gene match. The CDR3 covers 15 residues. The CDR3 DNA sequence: TGTGCCAGCAGTGATGGGACAGTCTATTACAATGAGCAGTTCTTC. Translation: CASSDGTVYYNEQFF.

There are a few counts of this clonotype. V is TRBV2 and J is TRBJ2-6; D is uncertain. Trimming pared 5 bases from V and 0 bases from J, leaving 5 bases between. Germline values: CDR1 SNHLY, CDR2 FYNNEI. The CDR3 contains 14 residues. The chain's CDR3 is CASSRFSGANVLTF. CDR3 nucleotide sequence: TGTGCCAGCAGTCGCTTCTCTGGGGCCAACGTCCTGACTTTC.

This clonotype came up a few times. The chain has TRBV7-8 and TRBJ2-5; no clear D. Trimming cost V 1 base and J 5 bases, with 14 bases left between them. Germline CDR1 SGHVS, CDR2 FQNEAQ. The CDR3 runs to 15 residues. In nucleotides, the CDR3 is TGTGCCAGCAGCTTAGAGGGTTCTAGAATCGAGACCCAGTACTTC. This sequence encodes CASSLEGSRIETQYF.

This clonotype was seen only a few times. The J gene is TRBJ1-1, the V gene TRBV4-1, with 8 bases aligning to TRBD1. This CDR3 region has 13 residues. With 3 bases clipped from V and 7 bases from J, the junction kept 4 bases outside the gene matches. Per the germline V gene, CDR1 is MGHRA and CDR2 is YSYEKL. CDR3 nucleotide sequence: TGCGCCAGCAGCCATCGCACAGGGGGTGAAGCTTTCTTT. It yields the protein CASSHRTGGEAFF.

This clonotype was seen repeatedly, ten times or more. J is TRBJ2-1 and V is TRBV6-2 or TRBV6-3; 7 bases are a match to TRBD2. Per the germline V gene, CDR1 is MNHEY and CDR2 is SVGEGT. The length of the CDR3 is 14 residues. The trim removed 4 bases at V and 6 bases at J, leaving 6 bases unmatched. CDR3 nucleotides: TGTGCCAGCAGTTGGGGGGGGGTAGGCAATGAGCAGTTCTTC. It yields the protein CASSWGGVGNEQFF.

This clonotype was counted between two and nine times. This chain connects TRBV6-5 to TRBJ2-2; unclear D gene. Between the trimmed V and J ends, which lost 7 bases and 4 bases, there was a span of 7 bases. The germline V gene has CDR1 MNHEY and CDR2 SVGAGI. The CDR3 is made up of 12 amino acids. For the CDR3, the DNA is TGTGCCAGCAAAACCGGCACCGGGGAGCTGTTTTTT. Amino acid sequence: CASKTGTGELFF.

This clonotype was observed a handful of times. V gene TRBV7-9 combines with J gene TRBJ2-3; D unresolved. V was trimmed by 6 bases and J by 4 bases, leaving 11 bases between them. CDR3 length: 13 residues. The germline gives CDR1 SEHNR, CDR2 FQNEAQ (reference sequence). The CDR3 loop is CASSSPFADTQYF. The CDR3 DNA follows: TGTGCCAGCAGTTCCCCCTTTGCAGATACGCAGTATTTT.

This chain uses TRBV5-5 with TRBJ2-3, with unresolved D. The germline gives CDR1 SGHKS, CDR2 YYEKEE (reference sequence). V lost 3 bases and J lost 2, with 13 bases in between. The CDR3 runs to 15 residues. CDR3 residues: CASSWVGRPTDTQYF. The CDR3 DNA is TGTGCCAGCAGCTGGGTCGGTCGGCCCACAGATACGCAGTATTTT.

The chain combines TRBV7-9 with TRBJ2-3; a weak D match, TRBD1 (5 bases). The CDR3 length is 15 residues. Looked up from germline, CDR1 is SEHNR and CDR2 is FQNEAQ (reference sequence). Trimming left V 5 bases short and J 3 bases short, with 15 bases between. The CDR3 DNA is TGTGCCAGCAGCCCCCGCCAGGGTTGGACAGATACGCAGTATTTT. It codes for CASSPRQGWTDTQYF.

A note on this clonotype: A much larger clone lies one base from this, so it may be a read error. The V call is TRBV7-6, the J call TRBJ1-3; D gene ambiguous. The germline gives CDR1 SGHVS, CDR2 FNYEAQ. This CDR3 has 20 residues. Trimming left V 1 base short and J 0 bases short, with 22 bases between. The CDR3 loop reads CASSLGQYVAAALSGNTIYF. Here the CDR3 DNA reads TGTGCCAGCAGCTTAGGTCAGTATGTAGCAGCAGCCCTCTCTGGAAACACCATATATTTT.

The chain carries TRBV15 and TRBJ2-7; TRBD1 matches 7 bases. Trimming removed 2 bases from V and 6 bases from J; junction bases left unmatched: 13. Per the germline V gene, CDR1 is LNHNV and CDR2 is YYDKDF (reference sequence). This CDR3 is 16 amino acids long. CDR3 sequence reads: CATSRKGQDPTSEQYF. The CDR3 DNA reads TGTGCCACCAGCAGAAAAGGACAGGACCCTACCAGCGAGCAGTACTTC.

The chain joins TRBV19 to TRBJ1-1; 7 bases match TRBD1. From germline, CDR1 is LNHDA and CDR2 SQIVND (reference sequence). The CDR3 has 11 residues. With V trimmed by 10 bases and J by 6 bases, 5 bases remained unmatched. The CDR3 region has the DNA TGTGCCACCCGACAGGGCCCTGAAGCTTTCTTT. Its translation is CATRQGPEAFF.

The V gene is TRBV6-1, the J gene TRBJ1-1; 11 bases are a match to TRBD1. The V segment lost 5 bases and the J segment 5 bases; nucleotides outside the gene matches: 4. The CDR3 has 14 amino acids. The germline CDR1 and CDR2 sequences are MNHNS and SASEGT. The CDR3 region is CASSRTGGLTEAFF. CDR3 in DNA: TGTGCCAGCAGTCGGACAGGGGGCTTGACTGAAGCTTTCTTT.

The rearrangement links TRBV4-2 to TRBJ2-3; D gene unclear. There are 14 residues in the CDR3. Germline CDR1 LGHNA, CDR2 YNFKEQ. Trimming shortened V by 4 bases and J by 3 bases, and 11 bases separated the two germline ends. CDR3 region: CASSPRAPTDTQYF. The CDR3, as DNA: TGTGCCAGCAGCCCTCGGGCCCCAACAGATACGCAGTATTTT.

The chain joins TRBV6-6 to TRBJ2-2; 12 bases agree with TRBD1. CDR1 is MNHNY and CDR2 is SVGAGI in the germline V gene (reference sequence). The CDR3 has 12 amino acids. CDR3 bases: TGTGCGGGACAGGGGGCCTCCGGGGAGCTGTTTTTT. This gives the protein CAGQGASGELFF.

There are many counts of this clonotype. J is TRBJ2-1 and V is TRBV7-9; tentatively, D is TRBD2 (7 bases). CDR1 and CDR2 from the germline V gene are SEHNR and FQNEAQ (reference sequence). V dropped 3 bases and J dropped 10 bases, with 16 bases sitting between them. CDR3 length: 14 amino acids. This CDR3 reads CASSFVGGAGEQFF. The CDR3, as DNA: TGTGCCAGCAGCTTTGTGGGGGGGGCCGGGGAGCAGTTCTTC.

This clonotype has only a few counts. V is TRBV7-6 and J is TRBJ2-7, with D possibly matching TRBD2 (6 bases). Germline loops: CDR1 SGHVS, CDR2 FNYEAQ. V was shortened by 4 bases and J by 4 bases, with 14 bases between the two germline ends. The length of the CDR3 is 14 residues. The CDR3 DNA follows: TGTGCCAGCAGCTCCGGAGGGGTATCTTACGAGCAGTACTTC. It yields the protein CASSSGGVSYEQYF.

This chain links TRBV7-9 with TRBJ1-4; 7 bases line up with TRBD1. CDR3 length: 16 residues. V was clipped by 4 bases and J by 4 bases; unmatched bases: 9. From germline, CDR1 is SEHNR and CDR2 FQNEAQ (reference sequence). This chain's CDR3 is CASSSAHRGSNEKLFF. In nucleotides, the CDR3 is TGTGCCAGCAGCTCTGCACACAGGGGAAGTAATGAAAAACTGTTTTTT.